This T cell receptor beta chain is drawn from a study of blood T cell repertoires in COVID-19. Whole-study context: Acute and convalescent COVID-19 specimens originated in the United States, Italy and Spain. The cDNA or gDNA used as material had been derived from T cells, B-cell-depleted T cells, or PBMCs.

The data were produced by immunoSEQ multiplex PCR, yet TCRdb's version contains in-frame clones alone and is incomplete. The table lists around 150,000 clones, less than 90% of them singletons. The Seattle site enrolled patients during active infection and followed them longitudinally. With 0 bases removed from V and 5 bases from J, the gap between germline ends came to 17 bases. This CDR3 is built from 16 residues. Per germline, CDR1 SGHRS and CDR2 YFSETQ. The sample was peripheral blood. The clonotype comes from a human donor with COVID-19, enrolled during active disease. The donor label of this sample is uncertain. The V call is TRBV5-1, the J call TRBJ2-5, with D maybe TRBD1 (6 bases). This chain's CDR3 is CASSLDLTGVGETQYF. The CDR3 DNA reads TGCGCCAGCAGCTTGGATCTGACAGGAGTGGGGGAGACCCAGTACTTC.